Given below is one T cell receptor (beta chain) in context. What antigen it recognizes has not been identified. Per-base quality was not reported, and no clone a single base away is much larger than it. This record belongs to a study of blood T cell repertoires in COVID-19 (dated by TCRdb to about 2020). Background on the whole study: Collaborator samples came from the United States, Italy and Spain and covered acute and convalescent phases of COVID-19. The material from the prospective study consisted of cDNA or gDNA derived from T cells, B-cell-depleted T cells, or PBMCs. Subjects who had been exposed to COVID-19, were actively infected with it, or had recovered from it provided the deeply sampled blood TCRbeta repertoires that made up the dataset. A freely available public database, intended as a resource for researchers studying the immune response to SARS-CoV-2, is where the repertoires were released. The samples were drawn from the first 160 participants of the ongoing ImmuneRACE study and from roughly 1,300 subjects provided by 6 global collaborators. The sample metadata nearly always contained a de-identified subject ID, COVID-19 status, age in years and sex. Where HLA class I and class II types were available, the types were taken from metadata supplied by the sample provider, not from assay-based typing. Results the study describes overall, beyond this receptor: How much clinical and demographic metadata was included differed by source and by participant, and the metadata was provided uncurated.

The collaborating institutions used their own protocols to collect whole blood in K2EDTA tubes. For TCRbeta analysis, collaborator samples were shipped as frozen whole blood, as isolated PBMCs, or as DNA extracted from either sample type. The immunoSEQ Assay, a bias-controlled multiplex PCR, was used to amplify TCRbeta CDR3 regions from genomic DNA. The authors' analysis ran thus. Nucleated cell counts per sample were estimated from amplification of reference gene primers within the assay. To quantify the absolute abundance of each unique TCRbeta CDR3 rearrangement, sequence reads were collapsed and filtered. Productive Simpson clonality was computed per sample as the square root of Simpson's diversity index over productive rearrangements. TCRdb's version of the immuneACCESS table is confined to in-frame rearrangements and falls short of the full clone set. An unresolved V gene accounts for under half of the shortfall where checked; the remainder is of unknown origin. The V and J calls and clone size are taken from that table; D and trimming were inferred from the DNA. This sample comprises 90,000 to 120,000 clones, about 87% of them detected only once. The top ten clones comprise about 15% of the sample.

CDR1 and CDR2 are drawn from the germline V gene (reference sequence): LGHDT, YNNKEL. Trimming removed 3 bases from V and 4 bases from J; the gene matches leave 23 bases unexplained. Including the terminal cysteine and phenylalanine, the CDR3 comprises 21 residues. Here the CDR3 DNA is all that survives: 63 bases in frame from base 1. The chain was built from TRBV3-1 (or the pseudogene TRBV3-2) and TRBJ2-5; a stretch of 10 junction bases matches TRBD1. The material sequenced was peripheral blood. The receptor comes from a man aged 50-59 years with acute or convalescent COVID-19. CDR3 sequence: CASSQYRDRGRATYSGETQYF. The sequenced DNA: TGTGCCAGCAGCCAGTACCGGGACAGGGGCCGCGCGACCTATTCGGGAGAGACCCAGTACTTC.